The next 11 T cell receptor beta chains were all read from a single sample in a study of T cells in Graves' hyperthyroidism and ophthalmopathy. From RNA transcripts, TCR beta CDR3 regions were amplified. The primer set for the first-round RT-PCR of the TCR CDR3 was HTBI. In TCRdb, the multiplex PCR reads were re-called with MiXCR into one record per CDR3 protein. The data contain hundreds of thousands of distinct CDR3 sequences, about 15% of them singletons. Sequencing was carried out using blood. The receptors were sampled from a woman aged 30 to 39 with Graves' hyperthyroidism that later progressed to Graves' ophthalmopathy.

In this sample, this clonotype turned up many times. This chain links TRBV12-3 or TRBV12-4 with TRBJ1-4, with TRBD1 as a possible D gene (5 bases). The CDR3 is 14 amino acids. Trimming cost V 7 bases and J 6 bases, with 15 bases left between them. The CDR3 bases are TGTGCCAGCACCGCGACAGCTCGACATGAAAAACTGTTTTTT. It codes for CASTATARHEKLFF.

This clonotype was picked up many times. V usage is TRBV12-3 or TRBV12-4 and J usage is TRBJ1-5; D remains ambiguous. The CDR3 contains 14 residues. The V and J ends lost 0 bases and 7 bases respectively, with 10 bases between them. CDR3 bases: TGTGCCAGCAGTTTAGCGCACGGACCCCAGCCCCAGCATTTT. Amino acid sequence: CASSLAHGPQPQHF.

This clonotype came up many times. The chain combines TRBV5-1 with TRBJ2-3; 7 bases agree with TRBD1. The CDR3 totals 19 residues. Germline V lookup: CDR1 SGHRS, CDR2 YFSETQ. V was pared by 2 bases and J by 0 bases, with 15 bases of the junction left unmatched. The CDR3 DNA reads TGCGCCAGCAGCTTTGTGACAGGGACCACGTACCAAAGCACAGATACGCAGTATTTT. It encodes CASSFVTGTTYQSTDTQYF.

There are many counts of this clonotype. The genes are TRBV3-1 and TRBJ2-5, with 8 bases fitting TRBD2. The CDR3 spans 18 residues. Germline values: CDR1 LGHDT, CDR2 YNNKEL (reference sequence). Germline trimming cut 7 bases from V and 2 bases from J; bases unmatched to any gene: 18. CDR3 bases: TGTGCCAGCACCCACTCCCCAGGGAGCGGGAGCGGGCAAGAGACCCAGTACTTC. Protein product: CASTHSPGSGSGQETQYF.

The V and J genes are TRBV14 and TRBJ2-2; no definite D call. CDR3 length: 13 amino acids. The germline V gene encodes CDR1 SGHDN and CDR2 FVKESK. V lost 8 bases to trimming and J lost 5 bases, with 12 bases between them. The CDR3 nucleotides are TGTGCCAGCGAAGAGGATTCAACCGGGGAGCTGTTTTTT. Amino acid sequence: CASEEDSTGELFF.

This clonotype was detected ten times or more. J is TRBJ1-4 and V is TRBV5-5, with D possibly matching TRBD1 (6 bases). Germline CDR1 reads SGHKS; CDR2 reads YYEKEE (reference sequence). CDR3 length: 13 residues. V was clipped by 6 bases and J by 6 bases, with 12 bases between them. CDR3 nucleotide sequence: TGTGCCAGCAACGACAGGTTGGATGAAAAACTGTTTTTT. Amino acid sequence: CASNDRLDEKLFF. Full variable domain (outside the CDR3, taken from reference TRBV5-5 and TRBJ1-4): DAGVTQSPTHLIKTRGQQVTLRCSPISGHKSVSWYQQVLGQGPQFIFQYYEKEERGRGNFPDRFSARQFPNYSSELNVNALLLGDSALYLCASNDRLDEKLFFGSGTQLSVL.

This clonotype was recorded many times. The chain recombines TRBV7-6 with TRBJ1-6, with 9 bases matching TRBD1. Trimming cost V 0 bases and J 10 bases; bases outside gene matches: 4. The length of the CDR3 is 15 residues. Germline CDR1 reads SGHVS; CDR2 reads FNYEAQ. The CDR3 is CASSLAGQGGSPLHF. CDR3 nucleotides: TGTGCCAGCAGCTTAGCGGGACAGGGAGGATCACCCCTCCACTTT.

In its sample, this clonotype was seen many times. The chain combines TRBV2 with TRBJ2-4; D remains ambiguous. V was pared by 4 bases and J by 0 bases, with 13 bases between. The length of the CDR3 is 16 residues. From germline, CDR1 is SNHLY and CDR2 FYNNEI. Here the CDR3 DNA reads TGTGCCAGCAGTGCTGAGGTCTTACAAGCCAAAAACATTCAGTACTTC. Protein product: CASSAEVLQAKNIQYF.

This clonotype appeared many times. The V gene is TRBV11-2, the J gene TRBJ2-1, with 8 bases fitting TRBD2. Germline V gene sequence: CDR1 SGHAT, CDR2 FQNNGV. V lost 5 bases to trimming and J lost 2 bases; unmatched junction nucleotides: 8. This CDR3 region has 16 residues. CDR3 DNA: TGTGCCAGCAGCGTGTCTAGCGGGCTAACCTACAATGAGCAGTTCTTC. Translated: CASSVSSGLTYNEQFF.

As concerns this clonotype: Possible read error: a much larger clone is one base away. J is TRBJ1-6 and V is TRBV11-2; weak D call: TRBD1 (5 bases). From germline, CDR1 is SGHAT and CDR2 FQNNGV. The CDR3 is 12 amino acids. V was trimmed by 8 bases and J by 9 bases, leaving 11 bases between them. The CDR3 DNA is TGTGCCAGCGGAACGGGGGGTTCACCCCTCCACTTT. Protein product: CASGTGGSPLHF.

The genes are TRBV24-1 and TRBJ1-2; D uncertain. The CDR3 has 13 residues. Germline V gene lookup returns CDR1 KGHDR and CDR2 SFDVKD. V lost 3 bases to trimming and J lost 4 bases, with 8 bases between them. This CDR3 reads CATSDAGPYGYTF. CDR3 nucleotides: TGTGCCACCAGTGATGCAGGTCCCTATGGCTACACCTTC.